This T cell receptor (beta chain) was obtained from a study of memory CD4+ T cells and cytomegalovirus serostatus. Turning to the study itself: Healthy Belgian adult donors included about nine CMV-positive and 24 CMV-negative people.

Sequenced by immunoSEQ multiplex PCR; TCRdb stores in-frame clones only, minus some. Of tens of thousands of clones detected, 70% to 80% appear once; the ten largest clones hold roughly 0.87%. Single viable CD3+CD4+CD8-CD45RO+ cells were sorted as the memory CD4+ T cells. Donors' CMV status reflects serum IgG against pp150, pp28, p38, p52. Trimming left V 0 bases short and J 3 bases short, with 9 bases between. The CDR3 is 15 amino acids. Germline assignment: CDR1 MNHEY and CDR2 SVGAGI. The J gene is TRBJ1-3, the V gene TRBV6-5, with a weak D call TRBD1 (5 bases). The clonotype was recovered from an adult in good health and CMV-seronegative. The sequenced sample was memory CD4+ T cells from blood. This CDR3 is CASSYSRGDGNTIYF. Here the CDR3 DNA reads TGTGCCAGCAGTTACTCGAGAGGGGATGGAAACACCATATATTTT.